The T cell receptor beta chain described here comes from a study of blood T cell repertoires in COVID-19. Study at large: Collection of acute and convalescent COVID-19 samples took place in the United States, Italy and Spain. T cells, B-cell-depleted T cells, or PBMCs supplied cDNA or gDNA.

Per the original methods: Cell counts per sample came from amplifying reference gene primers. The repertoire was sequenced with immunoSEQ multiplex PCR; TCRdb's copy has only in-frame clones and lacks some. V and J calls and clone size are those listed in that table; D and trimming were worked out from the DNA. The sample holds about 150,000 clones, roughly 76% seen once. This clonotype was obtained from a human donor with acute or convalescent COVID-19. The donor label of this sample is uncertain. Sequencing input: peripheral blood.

This CDR3 is CASSPRTGAGASQETQYF. Written as DNA, the CDR3 is TGTGCCAGCAGTCCGCGGACAGGAGCGGGGGCCTCCCAAGAGACCCAGTACTTC. This chain links TRBV27 with TRBJ2-5, with a tentative D call TRBD2 (8 bases). In germline, CDR1 is MNHEY, CDR2 SMNVEV (reference sequence). The CDR3 consists of 18 residues. V was cut by 5 bases and J by 1 base, with 23 bases left in between.